This T cell receptor beta chain derives from a study of cytomegalovirus exposure and HLA in healthy donors. About this clone itself: Its antigen remains unknown. Other DNA sequences of this sample code for an identical CDR3.

General study results and limits: In vitro assays verified that a few CMV-associated chains recognized CMV antigens specifically. Usually a TCR sequence was rare, but some public TCRs were found in many donors. The authors enumerated over 150 TCR beta chains as linked to cytomegalovirus.

The donors were members of the validation cohort comprising 120 subjects, separate from the roughly 680-subject first cohort. Repertoires were generated with immunoSEQ multiplex PCR, while TCRdb's copy carries only in-frame clones and drops some. The repertoire includes 150,000 to 160,000 clones, 85% to 90% of them detected once, and 2% to 2.5% sits in the top ten. The V gene's germline CDR1 is SGHRS and CDR2 YFSETQ. This CDR3 comprises 16 residues. V was pared by 0 bases and J by 5 bases, with 7 bases of the junction left unmatched. The V call is TRBV5-1, the J call TRBJ2-5, with 10 bases fitting TRBD2. Sequenced material: PBMCs. This clonotype was obtained from a human donor in good health. Written as DNA, the CDR3 is TGCGCCAGCAGCTTGGGAGCTAGCGGGGGTGAGGAGACCCAGTACTTC. The encoded protein is CASSLGASGGEETQYF.